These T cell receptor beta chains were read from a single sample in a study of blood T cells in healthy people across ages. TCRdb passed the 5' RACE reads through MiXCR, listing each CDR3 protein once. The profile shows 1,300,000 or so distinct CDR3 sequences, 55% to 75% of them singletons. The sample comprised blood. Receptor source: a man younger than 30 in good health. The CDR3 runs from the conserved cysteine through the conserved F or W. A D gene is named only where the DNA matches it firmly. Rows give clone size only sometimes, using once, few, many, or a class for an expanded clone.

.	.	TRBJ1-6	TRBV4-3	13	CASQQQANSPLHF	TGCGCCAGCCAACAGCAGGCTAATTCACCCCTCCACTTT
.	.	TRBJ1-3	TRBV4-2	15	CASSQDSVSGNTIYF	TGTGCCAGCAGCCAAGATTCGGTCTCTGGAAACACCATATATTTT
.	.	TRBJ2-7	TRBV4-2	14	CASSQGLGASEQYF	TGTGCCAGCAGCCAAGGCCTCGGCGCGTCCGAGCAGTACTTC
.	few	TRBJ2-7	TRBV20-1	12	CSAHRRGYEQYF	TGCAGTGCCCACCGTCGGGGGTACGAGCAGTACTTC
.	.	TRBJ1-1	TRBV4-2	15	CASSQATTVNTEAFF	TGTGCCAGCAGCCAAGCGACGACCGTGAACACTGAAGCTTTCTTT
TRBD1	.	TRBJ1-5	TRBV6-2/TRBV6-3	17	CASSHRDRRNSNQPQHF	TGTGCCAGCAGTCACCGGGACAGGCGGAATAGCAATCAGCCCCAGCATTTT
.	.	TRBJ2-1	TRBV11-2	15	CASSSDRGYYNEQFF	TGTGCCAGCAGCTCAGACCGGGGTTATTACAATGAGCAGTTCTTC
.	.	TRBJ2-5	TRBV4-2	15	CASSQDALQSGSQYF	TGTGCCAGCAGCCAAGATGCGTTGCAAAGTGGCTCACAATACTTC
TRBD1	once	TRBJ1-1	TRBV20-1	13	CSASWDRATEAFF	TGCAGTGCTAGCTGGGACAGGGCGACTGAAGCTTTCTTT
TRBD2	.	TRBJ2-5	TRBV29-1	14	CSVRGTSGSREQYF	TGCAGCGTCCGAGGGACTAGCGGGAGTAGAGAGCAGTACTTC
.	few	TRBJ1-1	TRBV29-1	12	CSVNTLNTEAFF	TGCAGCGTTAATACATTGAACACTGAAGCTTTCTTT
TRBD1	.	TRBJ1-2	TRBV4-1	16	CASSQDGDSSNYGYTF	TGCGCCAGCAGCCAAGATGGGGACAGTTCTAACTATGGCTACACCTTC
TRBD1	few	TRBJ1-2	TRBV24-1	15	CATSDGTGGAFGYTF	TGTGCCACCAGTGATGGAACAGGGGGCGCGTTTGGCTACACCTTC
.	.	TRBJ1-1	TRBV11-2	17	CASAPVRRPRGNTEAFF	TGTGCCAGCGCCCCCGTCCGGCGCCCTAGGGGGAACACTGAAGCTTTCTTT
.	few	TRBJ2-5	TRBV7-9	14	CASSAGLSQETQYF	TGTGCCAGCAGCGCCGGACTTTCCCAAGAGACCCAGTACTTC
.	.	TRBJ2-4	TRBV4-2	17	CASSQTTGSLAKNIQYF	TGTGCCAGCAGCCAAACTACAGGTTCGCTAGCCAAAAACATTCAGTACTTC
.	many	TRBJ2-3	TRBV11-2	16	CASSASLRLSTDTQYF	TGTGCCAGCAGCGCCAGTCTGCGCTTAAGCACAGATACGCAGTATTTT
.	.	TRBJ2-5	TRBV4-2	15	CASSQELGAARGQYF	TGTGCCAGCAGCCAAGAATTGGGGGCCGCCCGCGGGCAGTACTTC
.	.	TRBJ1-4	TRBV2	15	CASSPQGTAKEKLFF	TGTGCCAGCAGTCCGCAAGGGACGGCTAAGGAAAAACTGTTTTTT
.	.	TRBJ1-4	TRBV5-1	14	CASSFAGPNEKLFF	TGCGCCAGCAGCTTTGCGGGACCGAATGAAAAACTGTTTTTT
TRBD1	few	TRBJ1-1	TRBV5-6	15	CASSLEQGANTEAFF	TGTGCCAGCAGCTTGGAACAGGGGGCGAACACTGAAGCTTTCTTT
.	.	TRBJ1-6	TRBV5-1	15	CASSRESTNNSPLHF	TGCGCCAGCAGCCGGGAGTCCACCAATAATTCACCCCTCCACTTT
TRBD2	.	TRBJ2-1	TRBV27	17	CASSGGLAGGPYNEQFF	TGTGCCAGCAGTGGGGGACTAGCGGGAGGACCCTACAATGAGCAGTTCTTC
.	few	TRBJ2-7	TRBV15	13	CATSGQISYEQYF	TGTGCCACCAGCGGGCAGATCTCCTACGAGCAGTACTTC
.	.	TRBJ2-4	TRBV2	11	CASKVASIQYF	TGTGCCAGCAAGGTCGCTAGCATTCAGTACTTC
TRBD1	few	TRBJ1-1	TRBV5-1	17	CASSLEGAVFMNTEAFF	TGCGCCAGCAGCTTGGAGGGGGCAGTTTTCATGAACACTGAAGCTTTCTTT
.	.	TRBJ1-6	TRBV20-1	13	CSARFRSNSPLHF	TGCAGTGCTAGGTTCCGGAGCAATTCACCCCTCCACTTT
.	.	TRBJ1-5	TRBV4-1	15	CASSRVLGNNQPQHF	TGCGCCAGCTCTAGAGTTTTGGGGAACAATCAGCCCCAGCATTTT
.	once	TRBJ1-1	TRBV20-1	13	CSARYPANTEAFF	TGCAGTGCTAGATACCCAGCGAACACTGAAGCTTTCTTT
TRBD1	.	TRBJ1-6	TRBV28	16	CASSWGTGSYNSPLHF	TGTGCCAGCAGTTGGGGGACAGGGAGCTATAATTCACCCCTCCACTTT
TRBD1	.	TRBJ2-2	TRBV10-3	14	CAISARGPTGELFF	TGTGCCATCAGTGCCAGGGGGCCGACCGGGGAGCTGTTTTTT
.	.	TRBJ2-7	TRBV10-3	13	CAISESVTYEQYF	TGTGCCATCAGTGAGTCTGTTACCTACGAGCAGTACTTC
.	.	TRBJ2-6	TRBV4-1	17	CASSQGSLISGANVLTF	TGCGCCAGCAGCCAAGGGTCCCTAATCTCTGGGGCCAACGTCCTGACTTTC
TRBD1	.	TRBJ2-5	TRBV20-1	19	CSARYTGQVRFLVKETQYF	TGCAGTGCTAGATATACGGGACAGGTCCGATTTTTGGTCAAAGAGACCCAGTACTTC
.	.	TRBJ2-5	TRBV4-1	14	CASSPLDTEETQYF	TGCGCCAGCAGCCCTCTGGACACCGAAGAGACCCAGTACTTC